This T cell receptor (beta chain) was observed in a study of identical twins. Overall study findings and caveats: Beta out-of-frame twin sharing showed a weaker excess. Sequences that were out-of-frame, alpha and twin-shared displayed an excess of low generation probability. Conclusions came from cross-sectional statistical analysis, not from following the same donors.

The donors were all healthy and Caucasian. The sample holds a few counts of this clonotype. Its cognate antigen is unknown. TCRdb re-called the 5' RACE reads with MiXCR, one entry per CDR3 protein. This table has 700,000 or so distinct CDR3 sequences, over 20% appearing once. These records were also assigned to another study, of T cells expressing NK-cell markers.

The sample was PBMCs. The source is a woman younger than 35 in good health.

CDR3 DNA sequence: TGTGCCACCAGCAGGCTTGGACGCCACTACGAGCAGTACTTC. Translation: CATSRLGRHYEQYF. V is TRBV15 and J is TRBJ2-7; no clear D. V gave up 3 bases and J gave up 3 bases, with 12 bases separating them. Germline lookup yields CDR1 LNHNV and CDR2 YYDKDF (reference sequence). The length of the CDR3 is 14 residues.